This T cell receptor beta chain emerged from a study of T cells after yellow fever vaccination. Turning to the study itself: Where fractions had low cell numbers, libraries were prepared from them with the SMART-Seq v4 Ultra Low Input RNA kit. Study-wide results and limits: The booster response re-showed most primary clones: around 96% CD4, approximately 90% CD8.

This clonotype was picked up a small number of times. Its antigen is not known. The 5'RACE template-switching step produced TCR cDNA and added a universal primer site and UMIs. TCRdb recomputed calls from the 5' RACE reads with MiXCR, one row per CDR3 protein. The sample shows hundreds of thousands of distinct CDR3 sequences, 8.5% to 10% of them seen only once. The ends were cut back, 7 bases at V and 8 bases at J, with 18 bases in the middle. CDR3 length: 15 amino acids. From germline, CDR1 is SEHNR and CDR2 FQNEAQ (reference sequence). Sequenced material: PBMCs, taken on the day of the first yellow fever vaccination. The genes are TRBV7-9 and TRBJ1-6; maybe TRBD1 (6 bases). The origin of this receptor is a man younger than 30 who received the YFV17D yellow fever vaccine. The chain's CDR3 is CASTLGGTLYSPLHF. The CDR3 DNA reads TGTGCCAGCACCCTAGGGGGGACGTTATATTCACCCCTCCACTTT.